This TCR beta chain came from a study of metastatic and nonmetastatic thyroid tumors. Study background: It was across blood and tumor or nodule tissue from malignant and benign thyroid patients that repertoires were compared.

There were no patients who had received any treatment before thyroid surgery. This clone showed up many times. The target antigen is unknown. General study findings and limits: Malignant tumors reportedly showed significantly higher TCR beta diversity than benign nodules in both blood and tumor.

TCRdb reanalyzed the PCR reads via MiXCR. The profile shows roughly 40,000 clones, 17% of them singletons. The receptor's source is a female donor with papillary thyroid cancer or a benign thyroid nodule (not recorded which). Some clones in this sample may be carry-over from other donors' samples. Specimen: tumor tissue.

CDR3 in amino acids: CASRPPTGFETQYF. Here the CDR3 DNA reads TGTGCCAGCAGACCCCCGACAGGGTTCGAGACCCAGTACTTC. The V and J genes are TRBV28 and TRBJ2-5, with TRBD1 matching 7 bases. Unmatched junction bases numbered 9, after V lost 6 bases and J lost 5 bases. Germline CDR1 and CDR2: MDHEN and SYDVKM. The CDR3 has 14 amino acids. Complete variable domain (other parts from reference TRBV28 and TRBJ2-5): DVKVTQSSRYLVKRTGEKVFLECVQDMDHENMFWYRQDPGLGLRLIYFSYDVKMKEKGDIPEGYSVSREKKERFSLILESASTNQTSMYLCASRPPTGFETQYFGPGTRLLVL.